This entry describes one TCR beta chain. This clonotype was observed a handful of times. The antigen it recognizes is unknown. Base qualities are missing; no much larger clone stands one base away. The 40 or so donors, aged 6 to 90 years, were systemically healthy Caucasian individuals from Russia. Each donor gave ten milliliters of peripheral blood, collected into EDTA-treated Vacutainer tubes. Ficoll-Paque density-gradient centrifugation was used to isolate PBMCs, with at least 6.5 million per sample. Trizol reagent was used to extract total RNA from the PBMCs, yielding at least 6 micrograms per sample. For every donor, an aliquot of PBMCs went through flow cytometry to measure the percentages of naive CD45RAhigh/CD27high T cells. The CDR3 has 13 amino acids, counting the end cysteine and phenylalanine. The CDR3 DNA has 39 bases and is translated from base 1. CDR1 and CDR2 were assigned from the germline V gene as SQVTM and ANQGSEA. Deletion took 4 bases off V and 8 bases off J, with a span of 17 bases between the germline ends.

These data originate in a study of blood T cells in healthy people across ages (dated by TCRdb to about 2015). Notes on the research overall: In model experiments, roughly one uniquely barcoded TCR beta cDNA molecule per two T cells was captured by template switching. Age-related changes in TCR beta repertoire diversity were measured in the study by deep sequencing normalized with unique cDNA molecular identifiers. The donors were split into four age groups: young (average 16 years), middle-aged (39), aged (more than 60) and long-lived (about 82). To avoid experimental bias, donors of different ages were distributed randomly across sequencing lanes. Using the same blood draw, the study looked at two additional independent replicas of 1 million unique cDNA reads for two donors, one aged 18 to 29 and the other aged 80 or older. General conclusions and limits of the study: Conclusive comparison of naive and antigen-experienced compartments was prevented by the profiling of bulk unsorted PBMCs. Total diversity estimates from one million sequenced T cells were considered lower bounds and underestimates. The percentage of naive T cells measured by flow cytometry correlated strongly with observed TCR beta diversity. Compared with the aged group, more naive CD4+ T cells, fewer expanded clones and increased TCR diversity were shown by the long-lived group, suggesting age selection. The CMV infection status of donors was not known, potentially confounding age-related changes in expanded clonotypes. Observed TCR beta diversity per million T cells fell roughly linearly with age, and a significant reduction was already apparent by age roughly 40.

Library construction relied on 5' RACE. Data came from an Illumina HiSeq 2500. A second roughly 7 to 12 cycle PCR used a sample-barcoded 5' primer and a J-beta primer mix. A template-switch 5' adaptor carrying 12 random nucleotides introduced a unique molecular identifier onto each TCR beta cDNA molecule. At least 2.5 million CDR3-containing paired-end reads were obtained from each sample. First-strand cDNA was synthesized from all RNA with the Mint cDNA synthesis kit, primed by a TRBC-specific oligonucleotide. Following uracil-DNA glycosylase treatment, a first 18-cycle PCR with universal primers M1SS and BC2_uni_R was performed on all cDNA. Turning to the authors' computational methods: For normalization, 1 million high-quality reads were randomly selected from each sample, with every read carrying a distinct molecular identifier. Reads sharing molecular identifiers were discarded rather than binned into consensus sequences. CDR3 identification, clonotype clustering and error correction used MiTCR with a Q25 quality threshold and the strictest error-elimination algorithm. A nonparametric unseen species model with Euler transformation was used to estimate a lower bound on total TCR beta diversity. TCRdb's own reprocessing of the public reads used fastp at Q25 and MiXCR and kept productive beta chains. Each entry merges the rows of one CDR3 protein and shows their most common DNA and genes. TCRdb's processing, not the authors', yielded these V and J calls. This sample has about 1,500,000 distinct CDR3 sequences in its table, and roughly 27% of those were observed once. The ten largest clonotypes hold 7.7% of the sample.

Recombination connected TRBV29-1 to TRBJ1-2; no D gene can be assigned with confidence. The TCR sequence derives from a woman aged 25 to 39 in good health. Input material: blood. The CDR3 protein: CSVGSSGGGGYTF. The DNA sequence is as follows: TGCAGCGTTGGAAGCTCGGGCGGTGGAGGCTACACCTTC.